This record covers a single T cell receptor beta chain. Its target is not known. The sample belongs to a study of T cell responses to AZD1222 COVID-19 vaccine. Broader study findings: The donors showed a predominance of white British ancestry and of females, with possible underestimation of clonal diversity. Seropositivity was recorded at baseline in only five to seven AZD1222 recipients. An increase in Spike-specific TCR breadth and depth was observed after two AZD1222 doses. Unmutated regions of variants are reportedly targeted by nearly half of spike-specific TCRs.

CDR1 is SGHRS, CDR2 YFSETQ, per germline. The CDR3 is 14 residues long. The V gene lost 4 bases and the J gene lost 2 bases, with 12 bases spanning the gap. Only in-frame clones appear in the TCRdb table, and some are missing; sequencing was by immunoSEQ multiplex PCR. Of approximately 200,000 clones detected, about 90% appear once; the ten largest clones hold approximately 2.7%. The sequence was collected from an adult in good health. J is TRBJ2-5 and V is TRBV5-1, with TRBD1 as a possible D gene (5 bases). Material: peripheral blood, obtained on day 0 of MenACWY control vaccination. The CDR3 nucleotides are TGCGCCAGCAGCGGGGCGGTTCAGCAAGAGACCCAGTACTTC. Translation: CASSGAVQQETQYF.